This TCR beta chain was sequenced during a study of blood T cell repertoires in COVID-19. Study background: PBMCs, B-cell-depleted T cells, or T cells provided the cDNA or gDNA that made up the material.

Only in-frame clones appear in the TCRdb table, and some are missing; sequencing was by immunoSEQ multiplex PCR. Here the sample spans about 250,000 clones, about 80% being singletons. Germline V CDR1 and CDR2: SGHRS, YFSETQ. The CDR3 spans 15 residues. With 1 base removed from V and 7 bases from J, the gap between germline ends came to 15 bases. The sequencing sample was made of peripheral blood. The chain recombines TRBV5-1 with TRBJ1-5, with a tentative D call TRBD1 (5 bases). The source of this sequence is a man older than 75 with acute or convalescent COVID-19. The CDR3 here is CASSLWGSSGQPQHF. The CDR3, as DNA: TGCGCCAGCAGCTTGTGGGGCTCATCAGGACAGCCCCAGCATTTT.